This T cell receptor (beta chain) was profiled in a study of T-cell reconstitution after alpha-beta-depleted transplantation in children. Broader study findings: Some patients' high day-60 TCRbeta diversity was traced to surviving recipient T cells and thymic progenitors. The main origin of T-cell counts and diversity one year after transplant was newly produced T cells. Reports say that about two months after transplant, the alpha-beta T cells came out of several hundred graft clones that had expanded.

This clonotype occurred many times. What it binds is not known. V lost 1 base and J lost 4, with 8 bases in between. The CDR3 is 14 amino acids. Germline CDR1 SGHVS, CDR2 FNYEAQ. Researchers prepared the TCRbeta library using unique molecular identifiers, the study reports. TCRdb fed the PCR reads into MiXCR, producing one record per CDR3 protein. This sample has approximately 490,000 distinct CDR3 sequences, with roughly 10% found just once. The source of this sequence is a child aged 2 to 10 with inherited bone marrow failure, due to receive a stem cell transplant. The sequenced sample was PBMCs, obtained before TCRalphabeta/CD19-depleted stem cell transplant. This sequence joins TRBV7-6 and TRBJ2-1; tentative D call: TRBD2 (5 bases). In DNA form, the CDR3 reads TGTGCCAGCAGCTTAGGACGGGAATACAATGAGCAGTTCTTC. Its protein is CASSLGREYNEQFF.